This T cell receptor beta chain was identified during a study of blood T cell repertoires in COVID-19. About the study: Italy, Spain and the United States were the sources of the convalescent and acute COVID-19 samples. From T cells, B-cell-depleted T cells, or PBMCs came the material, which was cDNA or gDNA.

Per the study methods: Using reference gene primer amplification, nucleated cell counts were estimated. Here immunoSEQ multiplex PCR was the method, and the copy in TCRdb shows in-frame clones only, minus some. V and J calls and clone size are copied from that table; D and trimming were computed from the DNA. In the table there are nearly 90,000 clones, 60% to 80% of which are singletons. Trimming left V 1 base short and J 0 bases short, with 9 bases between. CDR3 length: 15 residues. Germline CDR1 SGDLS, CDR2 YYNGEE. This clone turned up a few times. Material for sequencing was peripheral blood. The source of this sequence is a woman of 80 years or more with acute or convalescent COVID-19. The chain couples TRBV9 to TRBJ2-3; D ambiguous. The CDR3 protein is CASSVSGTSTDTQYF. Here the CDR3 DNA reads TGTGCCAGCAGCGTATCAGGTACTAGCACAGATACGCAGTATTTT.